This TCR beta chain is from a study of human T cells and chemical hapten exposure. Only a few counts were recorded for this clonotype. TCRdb passed the RACE reads through MiXCR, listing each CDR3 protein once. The sample lists fewer than 150,000 distinct CDR3 sequences, approximately 12% occurring once. The V gene end was trimmed by 2 bases and the J gene end by 1 base; junction bases not matched to a gene: 7. The CDR3 runs 15 residues. Germline lookup yields CDR1 SQVTM and CDR2 ANQGSEA. As for time point: pre-sensitization, week 0. The treatment denotes: therapeutic diphenylcyclopropenone sensitization with weekly scalp DPC.

This TCR was sampled from a woman aged 18-29 years with alopecia areata. Some clones in this sample may be carry-over from other donors' samples. The chain links TRBV29-1 to TRBJ1-1; the match to TRBD1 covers 7 bases. Sequencing used whole blood, obtained in connection with sensitization to the hapten diphenylcyclopropenone (DPC). CDR3 protein: CSVEKGARGNTEAFF. CDR3 DNA sequence: TGCAGCGTTGAAAAGGGGGCCAGGGGGAACACTGAAGCTTTCTTT.